These 23 T cell receptor beta chains share one sample of origin, sequenced in a study of T cell responses to AZD1222 COVID-19 vaccine. Libraries were prepared by immunoSEQ multiplex PCR; TCRdb keeps only in-frame clonotypes and omits some of them. The sample holds fewer than 150,000 clones, 80% to 90% seen once. The sample consisted of peripheral blood, taken 28 days after the second AZD1222 dose. The origin of the receptors is an adult who received the AZD1222 COVID-19 vaccine.

This chain uses TRBV5-1 with TRBJ1-5; D is possibly TRBD1 (6 bases). The CDR3 extends over 15 amino acids. V was shortened by 4 bases and J by 1 base, with 12 bases between the two germline ends. Germline V gene sequence: CDR1 SGHRS, CDR2 YFSETQ. The CDR3 sequence: CASSPGTLSNQPQHF. The CDR3 DNA follows: TGCGCCAGCAGCCCCGGGACACTAAGCAATCAGCCCCAGCATTTT.

The chain uses TRBV7-8 and TRBJ1-5; D remains unclear. The CDR3 covers 12 residues. Germline-derived CDR1 and CDR2 are SGHVS and FQNEAQ. V gave up 2 bases and J gave up 5 bases, with 4 bases separating them. This CDR3 is CASSLRDQPQHF. In nucleotides, the CDR3 is TGTGCCAGCAGCTTAAGGGATCAGCCCCAGCATTTT.

The rearrangement joins TRBV4-3 to TRBJ1-5; perhaps TRBD1 as D (6 bases). This CDR3 region has 16 residues. Trimming pared 2 bases from V and 4 bases from J, leaving 15 bases between. Per the germline V gene, CDR1 is LGHNA and CDR2 is YSLEER. The CDR3 coding sequence is TGCGCCAGCAGCCAACATCCAGGGGAAGGGAATCAGCCCCAGCATTTT. This sequence encodes CASSQHPGEGNQPQHF.

DNA for the CDR3: TGTGCCAGCAGCCACCCCTCACTAGCGGGGGGCCTCAATGAGCAGTTCTTC. Translated: CASSHPSLAGGLNEQFF. This chain joins TRBV4-2 and TRBJ2-1; TRBD2 matches 12 bases. V lost 3 bases and J lost 6; bases outside the gene matches: 9. Germline lookup yields CDR1 LGHNA and CDR2 YNFKEQ. CDR3 length: 17 amino acids.

CDR3 nucleotides: TGCAGCGTTGATAGCGGCACAGATACGCAGTATTTT. This encodes CSVDSGTDTQYF. The chain recombines TRBV29-1 with TRBJ2-3, with D maybe TRBD2 (5 bases). CDR3 length: 12 amino acids. V was shortened by 3 bases and J by 1 base, with 5 bases between the two germline ends. Per germline, CDR1 SQVTM and CDR2 ANQGSEA.

The table lists this clone with a count of one. The rearrangement uses TRBV30 and TRBJ1-1, with D unresolved. There are 11 residues in the CDR3. V was cut by 4 bases and J by 0 bases, with 3 bases left in between. Germline-derived CDR1 and CDR2 are GTSNPN and SVGIG (reference sequence). The CDR3 loop is CAWTLNTEAFF. The CDR3 coding sequence is TGTGCCTGGACGCTGAACACTGAAGCTTTCTTT.

The genes are TRBV5-6 and TRBJ1-2; 7 positions match TRBD1. Germline trimming cut 0 bases from V and 6 bases from J; bases unmatched to any gene: 5. Germline values: CDR1 SGHDT, CDR2 YYEEEE. This CDR3 region has 14 residues. The DNA for the CDR3 is TGTGCCAGCAGCTTGGTAGGGGGCAGGGATGGCTACACCTTC. Encoded protein: CASSLVGGRDGYTF.

The chain uses TRBV6-2 or TRBV6-3 and TRBJ2-3; 13 positions match TRBD2. The germline CDR1 and CDR2 sequences are MNHEY and SVGEGT. There are 19 residues in the CDR3. J lost 1 base, V lost 5 bases, and 12 bases had no gene match. In DNA form, the CDR3 reads TGTGCCAGCAGTCCCCCGGGACTAGCGGGACCACCGGGCACAGATACGCAGTATTTT. Protein sequence: CASSPPGLAGPPGTDTQYF.

The chain uses TRBV5-8 and TRBJ1-4, with D unclear. Trimming left V 4 bases short and J 3 bases short, with 10 bases between. The CDR3 runs to 14 residues. Germline CDR1 and CDR2: SGHTS and YDEGEE. DNA for the CDR3: TGTGCCAGCAGCGTAAGAGGGTCTAATGAAAAACTGTTTTTT. This translates into CASSVRGSNEKLFF.

The chain employs TRBV6-6 and TRBJ1-1; no reliable D call. CDR1 and CDR2 (germline): MNHNY, SVGAGI (reference sequence). CDR3 size: 13 residues. The V end lost 4 bases, the J end lost 6 bases, and 12 bases lay between the germline ends. CDR3 bases: TGTGCCAGCAGTTCCGGGGATGTTGCTGAAGCTTTCTTT. Translation gives CASSSGDVAEAFF.

The chain has TRBV6-5 and TRBJ1-1, with TRBD1 as a possible D gene (6 bases). Germline V gene sequence: CDR1 MNHEY, CDR2 SVGAGI. Between the trimmed V and J ends, which lost 8 bases and 1 base, there was a span of 11 bases. This CDR3 contains 13 residues. The CDR3 loop is CASGGHPNTEAFF. The CDR3 DNA sequence: TGTGCCAGCGGGGGGCACCCGAACACTGAAGCTTTCTTT.

V is TRBV10-3 and J is TRBJ1-2; tentatively, D is TRBD1 (5 bases). V was shortened by 0 bases and J by 6 bases, with 8 bases between the two germline ends. Germline V CDR1 and CDR2: ENHRY, SYGVKD. The CDR3 is 13 amino acids. DNA for the CDR3: TGTGCCATCAGTGAGTCTGGGGGGGATGGCTACACCTTC. It codes for CAISESGGDGYTF.

The chain joins TRBV27 to TRBJ2-3; a possible D gene is TRBD2 (5 bases). V lost 8 bases to trimming and J lost 1 base, with 19 bases between them. Germline V lookup: CDR1 MNHEY, CDR2 SMNVEV (reference sequence). The CDR3 has 16 residues. DNA of the CDR3: TGTGCCAGCTCTCACTTCGTCGGAGGCGGCACAGATACGCAGTATTTT. Translated: CASSHFVGGGTDTQYF.

This chain connects TRBV6-1 to TRBJ1-2, with D maybe TRBD1 (5 bases). Germline CDR1 is MNHNS and CDR2 is SASEGT. This CDR3 has 12 amino acids. The V gene lost 1 base and the J gene lost 8 bases, with 8 bases spanning the gap. This CDR3 reads CASSEGGVGYTF. The CDR3 nucleotides read TGTGCCAGCAGTGAAGGGGGGGTGGGCTACACCTTC.

This rearrangement joins TRBV6-4 to TRBJ1-4; D not resolved. This CDR3 has 15 residues. From germline, CDR1 is MRHNA and CDR2 SNTAGT. Deletions cut 5 bases from V and 2 bases from J, with 12 bases between. CDR3 sequence reads: CASSPHGGTNEKLFF. CDR3 sequence (DNA): TGTGCCAGCAGTCCCCACGGTGGTACTAATGAAAAACTGTTTTTT.

Note on this clone: Other DNA sequences in the same sample also yield this CDR3. The chain joins TRBV27 to TRBJ2-1; TRBD2 is a possible D gene (6 bases). The CDR3 covers 14 residues. Germline values: CDR1 MNHEY, CDR2 SMNVEV (reference sequence). The V gene lost 2 bases and the J gene lost 1 base, with 6 bases spanning the gap. CDR3 loop: CASSLGGSYNEQFF. DNA of the CDR3: TGTGCCAGCAGTTTAGGGGGGTCCTACAATGAGCAGTTCTTC.

The gene calls are TRBV5-8 and TRBJ1-4, with 8 bases fitting TRBD1. This CDR3 comprises 18 residues. V lost 6 bases and J lost 0; bases outside the gene matches: 13. Germline V gene sequence: CDR1 SGHTS, CDR2 YDEGEE. CDR3 nucleotides: TGTGCCAGCATCTCACTAGGACAGGGAGTTGCAACTAATGAAAAACTGTTTTTT. Encoded protein: CASISLGQGVATNEKLFF. Full variable domain (outside the CDR3, taken from reference TRBV5-8 and TRBJ1-4): EAGVTQSPTHLIKTRGQQATLRCSPISGHTSVYWYQQALGLGLQFLLWYDEGEERNRGNFPPRFSGRQFPNYSSELNVNALELEDSALYLCASISLGQGVATNEKLFFGSGTQLSVL.

This clone appeared once. The CDR3 region is CASSQEGLYKNIQYF. The CDR3 bases are TGCGCCAGCAGCCAAGAAGGGCTCTACAAAAACATTCAGTACTTC. This chain joins TRBV4-3 and TRBJ2-4; no clear D gene. This CDR3 is built from 15 residues. Germline V lookup: CDR1 LGHNA, CDR2 YSLEER. V was trimmed by 0 bases and J by 3 bases, leaving 9 bases between them.

V is TRBV12-3 or TRBV12-4 and J is TRBJ1-5; D remains ambiguous. This CDR3 is 12 amino acids long. The V end lost 5 bases, the J end lost 0 bases, and 2 bases lay between the germline ends. CDR3 region: CASSVSNQPQHF. CDR3 nucleotides: TGTGCCAGCAGTGTTAGCAATCAGCCCCAGCATTTT.

The chain carries TRBV6-5 and TRBJ2-2; 7 bases match TRBD2. Germline V gene sequence: CDR1 MNHEY, CDR2 SVGAGI. The CDR3 has 14 amino acids. The junction had 3 bases not matched to a gene; V was cut back by 8 bases and J by 0 bases. The chain's CDR3 is CASPRGANTGELFF. In DNA, the CDR3 is TGTGCCAGCCCCCGGGGGGCGAACACCGGGGAGCTGTTTTTT.

In its sample, this clone was seen once. CDR3 sequence reads: CASSEVGSGSRYEQFF. CDR3 sequence (DNA): TGTGCCAGCAGTGAGGTCGGTAGCGGGAGCAGGTATGAGCAGTTCTTC. The chain recombines TRBV25-1 with TRBJ2-1, with 9 bases fitting TRBD2. V trimming: 3 bases; J trimming: 8 bases; junction bases outside the gene matches: 11. In germline, CDR1 is MGHDK, CDR2 SYGVNS. The CDR3 covers 16 residues.

This clone occurred once. The V call is TRBV2, the J call TRBJ1-6, with 11 bases aligning to TRBD1. The CDR3 runs to 14 residues. Germline V gives CDR1 SNHLY, CDR2 FYNNEI. Losses at the gene ends were 5 bases for V and 8 bases for J; bases not matched to a gene: 2. The CDR3 nucleotides are TGTGCCAGCAGTAGGGACAGGGGGTATTCACCCCTCCACTTT. It encodes CASSRDRGYSPLHF.

The chain joins TRBV2 to TRBJ2-3, with 7 bases fitting TRBD2. Germline V gene sequence: CDR1 SNHLY, CDR2 FYNNEI. Unmatched junction bases numbered 3, after V lost 5 bases and J lost 4 bases. The CDR3 has 13 amino acids. CDR3 coding DNA: TGTGCCAGCAGTCGCGGGGGTCCAGATACGCAGTATTTT. Translating it yields CASSRGGPDTQYF.